The 9 T cell receptor beta chains in this list originate from one sample, sequenced in a study of precursors of human CD4 cytotoxic T cells. The bulk UMI libraries came from four sorted CD4+ memory subsets, including IL-7R-high and IL-7R-negative TEMRA. TCRdb re-derived calls from the reads in MiXCR, one entry per CDR3 protein. The table shows about 110 distinct CDR3 sequences, with approximately 39% occurring only once. Sequenced: memory CD4+ T cells from blood (PBMCs). All receptors come from a human donor in good health.

The chain couples TRBV27 to TRBJ2-2, with TRBD1 matching over 7 bases. The junction had 6 bases not matched to a gene; V was cut back by 8 bases and J by 3 bases. The length of the CDR3 is 14 residues. Germline V lookup: CDR1 MNHEY, CDR2 SMNVEV (reference sequence). This CDR3 reads CASRRQGYTGELFF. The CDR3 nucleotides are TGTGCCAGCCGGCGACAGGGTTACACCGGGGAGCTGTTTTTT.

This clonotype was detected a few times. V is TRBV6-4 and J is TRBJ2-3, with D perhaps TRBD2 (5 bases). From germline, CDR1 is MRHNA and CDR2 SNTAGT. Trimming pared 3 bases from V and 4 bases from J, leaving 8 bases between. This CDR3 region has 13 residues. CDR3 amino acids: CASSEDSADTQYF. For the CDR3, the DNA is TGTGCCAGCAGTGAGGACTCTGCAGATACGCAGTATTTT.

By sample fraction, this clonotype is hyperexpanded (1% or more). The CDR3 reads CASSLGAGSNTGELFF. The CDR3 DNA is TGTGCCAGCAGTTTAGGGGCCGGGTCGAACACCGGGGAGCTGTTTTTT. V is TRBV12-3 or TRBV12-4 and J is TRBJ2-2; D is undetermined. With 1 base removed from V and 0 bases from J, the gap between germline ends came to 9 bases. The CDR3 runs 16 residues.

The chain employs TRBV11-2 and TRBJ1-1; 7 positions match TRBD1. V was clipped by 5 bases and J by 1 base; unmatched bases: 1. The germline gives CDR1 SGHAT, CDR2 FQNNGV. This CDR3 spans 13 amino acids. CDR3 in amino acids: CASSRQGNTEAFF. The CDR3 DNA reads TGTGCCAGCAGCCGACAGGGGAACACTGAAGCTTTCTTT.

By sample fraction, this clonotype is hyperexpanded (1% or more). V gene TRBV12-3 or TRBV12-4 combines with J gene TRBJ2-2; 12 nucleotides agree with TRBD2. V was clipped by 4 bases and J by 3 bases; unmatched bases: 3. The CDR3 contains 16 residues. DNA for the CDR3: TGTGCCAGCAGTTCCGGACTAGCGGGGTACACCGGGGAGCTGTTTTTT. Its protein product is CASSSGLAGYTGELFF.

This clonotype is deemed large. The chain employs TRBV18 and TRBJ2-5; no clear D. Germline lookup yields CDR1 KGHSH and CDR2 LQKENI. This CDR3 is 12 amino acids long. V lost 4 bases and J lost 4, with 7 bases in between. This CDR3 reads CASSLQRETQYF. CDR3 nucleotide sequence: TGTGCCAGCTCACTCCAGCGAGAGACCCAGTACTTC.

The rearrangement links TRBV6-2 or TRBV6-3 to TRBJ1-5; a weak D match, TRBD1 (6 bases). Trimming stripped 5 bases from V and 9 bases from J, with 14 bases between. Germline V gives CDR1 MNHEY, CDR2 SVGEGT. This CDR3 spans 13 amino acids. The DNA of the CDR3 is TGTGCCAGCAGTACAGGGCTTCGGGGGCCCCAGCATTTT. Translating gives CASSTGLRGPQHF.

V gene TRBV11-2 combines with J gene TRBJ2-3; D tentatively fits TRBD1 or TRBD2 (5 bases each). Per germline, CDR1 SGHAT and CDR2 FQNNGV. The CDR3 is 16 amino acids. V was pared by 3 bases and J by 1 base, with 14 bases between. Here the CDR3 reads CASSLSLRDGTDTQYF. CDR3 coding DNA: TGTGCCAGCAGCTTGTCTCTCAGGGACGGCACAGATACGCAGTATTTT.

V is TRBV10-1 and J is TRBJ2-3, with D possibly called TRBD1 or TRBD2 (5 bases each). CDR3 length: 17 residues. Germline V gene sequence: CDR1 WNHNN, CDR2 SYGVQD (reference sequence). V was clipped by 4 bases and J by 0 bases, with 17 bases between them. CDR3 nucleotides: TGCGCCAGCAGTGCGGGACCGGGACCCCTGAGCACAGATACGCAGTATTTT. This translates into CASSAGPGPLSTDTQYF.